These 9 T cell receptor beta chains were all obtained from the same sample, sequenced in a study of blood T cell repertoires in COVID-19. Clones were sequenced by immunoSEQ multiplex PCR, and TCRdb holds only the in-frame ones, with some missing. The profile shows about 230,000 clones, approximately 83% of them singletons. Specimen: peripheral blood. The source is a man aged 50-59 years with active or convalescent COVID-19.

This clone appeared once. The chain links TRBV3-1 (or the pseudogene TRBV3-2) to TRBJ2-7; 7 nucleotides agree with TRBD2. This CDR3 contains 13 residues. J was trimmed by 4 bases and V by 3 bases; bases with no gene match: 3. The germline gives CDR1 LGHDT, CDR2 YNNKEL (reference sequence). The CDR3: CASSHGEGYEQYF. As DNA, the CDR3 is TGTGCCAGCAGCCATGGGGAGGGATACGAGCAGTACTTC.

The genes are TRBV27 and TRBJ2-7; 10 bases are a match to TRBD1. CDR3 length equals 15 residues. In germline, CDR1 is MNHEY, CDR2 SMNVEV (reference sequence). The trim removed 5 bases at V and 1 base at J, leaving 5 bases unmatched. The CDR3 sequence is CASSLRDRGSYEQYF. The CDR3 DNA sequence: TGTGCCAGCAGTCTCCGGGACAGGGGATCCTACGAGCAGTACTTC.

The V gene is TRBV6-6, the J gene TRBJ1-6, with a weak D call TRBD1 (6 bases). This CDR3 is 13 amino acids long. Germline V gene sequence: CDR1 MNHNY, CDR2 SVGAGI (reference sequence). Trimming shortened V by 8 bases and J by 7 bases, and 12 bases separated the two germline ends. The CDR3 region is CASGAGENSPLHF. The CDR3 nucleotides are TGTGCCAGCGGCGCAGGGGAAAATTCACCCCTCCACTTT.

This chain joins TRBV30 and TRBJ2-5; maybe TRBD1 (6 bases). V lost 3 bases to trimming and J lost 5 bases, with 10 bases between them. The CDR3 has 12 residues. Germline CDR1 GTSNPN, CDR2 SVGIG (reference sequence). The CDR3 DNA follows: TGTGCCTGGAGGAGGCAGGGGGAGACCCAGTACTTC. Translated, it gives CAWRRQGETQYF. The full variable domain, completed using reference TRBV30 and TRBJ2-5, is SQTIHQWPATLVQPVGSPLSLECTVEGTSNPNLYWYRQAAGRGLQLLFYSVGIGQISSEVPQNLSASRPQDRQFILSSKKLLLSDSGFYLCAWRRQGETQYFGPGTRLLVL.

This clone was counted once. The CDR3 nucleotides are TGTGCCTGGAGTGTAGGAGTCGGCGGGGTTAATGAGCAGTTCTTC. It specifies CAWSVGVGGVNEQFF. V gene TRBV30 combines with J gene TRBJ2-1; weak D call: TRBD2 (6 bases). This CDR3 spans 15 amino acids. V was trimmed by 0 bases and J by 7 bases, leaving 16 bases between them. Per the germline V gene, CDR1 is GTSNPN and CDR2 is SVGIG (reference sequence).

In DNA form, the CDR3 reads TGTGCCTGGCGAACAGGGGAATTTCAGCCCCAGCATTTT. Its protein is CAWRTGEFQPQHF. The chain carries TRBV30 and TRBJ1-5; 7 nucleotides match TRBD1. This CDR3 is built from 13 residues. Per germline, CDR1 GTSNPN and CDR2 SVGIG (reference sequence). The J segment lost 6 bases and the V segment lost 5 bases, leaving 7 bases of the junction unmatched.

The CDR3: CASSFGGVGEKLFF. The CDR3 DNA reads as TGTGCCAGCAGCTTTGGGGGGGTGGGTGAAAAACTGTTTTTT. The chain has TRBV5-4 and TRBJ1-4; the D gene is possibly TRBD1 (5 bases). The CDR3 totals 14 residues. V lost 2 bases to trimming and J lost 7 bases, with 12 bases between them. Germline V CDR1 and CDR2: SGHNT, YYREEE (reference sequence).

The V gene is TRBV5-4, the J gene TRBJ1-1; D possibly corresponds to TRBD1 (5 bases). The CDR3 is 15 amino acids. Germline-derived CDR1 and CDR2 are SGHNT and YYREEE (reference sequence). V was clipped by 4 bases and J by 0 bases, with 13 bases between them. CDR3 sequence (DNA): TGTGCCAGCAGCCCACTTCCGGGGGTGAACACTGAAGCTTTCTTT. Protein sequence: CASSPLPGVNTEAFF.

This clone was seen once. This chain connects TRBV12-3 or TRBV12-4 to TRBJ1-2; 8 bases map to TRBD1. This CDR3 contains 13 residues. The ends lost 6 bases at V and 6 bases at J; junction bases unmatched: 6. This CDR3 is CASRIQGENGYTF. CDR3 coding DNA: TGTGCCAGCAGGATACAGGGGGAGAATGGCTACACCTTC.